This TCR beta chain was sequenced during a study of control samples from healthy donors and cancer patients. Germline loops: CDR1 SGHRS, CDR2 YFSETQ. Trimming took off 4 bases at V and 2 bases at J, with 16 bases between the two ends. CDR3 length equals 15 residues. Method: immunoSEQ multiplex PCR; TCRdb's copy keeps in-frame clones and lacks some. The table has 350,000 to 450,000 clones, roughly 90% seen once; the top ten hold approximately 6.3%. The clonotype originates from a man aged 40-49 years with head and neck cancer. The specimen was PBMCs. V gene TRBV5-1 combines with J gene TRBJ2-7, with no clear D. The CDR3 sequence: CASSTSGPGPYEQYF. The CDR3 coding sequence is TGCGCCAGCAGCACCTCAGGCCCGGGTCCCTACGAGCAGTACTTC. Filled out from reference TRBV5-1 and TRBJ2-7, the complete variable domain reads KAGVTQTPRYLIKTRGQQVTLSCSPISGHRSVSWYQQTPGQGLQFLFEYFSETQRNKGNFPGRFSGRQFSNSRSEMNVSTLELGDSALYLCASSTSGPGPYEQYFGPGTRLTVT.